This T cell receptor beta chain derives from a study of read filtering for tumor transcriptome and immune sequencing. On the study more broadly: R-ISS stage counts were roughly eight for I, 15 to 20 for II, about seven for III.

Germline-derived CDR1 and CDR2 are SGHDT and YYEEEE. The ends lost 4 bases at V and 1 base at J; junction bases unmatched: 14. CDR3 size: 19 residues. From approximately 400 ng of RNA, a library with molecular barcoded alpha/delta and beta/gamma adaptors was made. A single record per CDR3 protein comes from TCRdb applying MiXCR to the reads. In the table there are fewer than 100,000 distinct CDR3 sequences, 12% of which are singletons. Study-wide results and limits: Dropping single-read clonotypes raised IR-seq and RNA-seq shared-clonotype correlation.

The table lists this clonotype with many counts. Its target is unknown. Sequenced: a population of CD138-negative cells sorted from bone marrow. This clonotype was sampled from a donor aged 40 or older with multiple myeloma. The chain employs TRBV5-6 and TRBJ2-3, with TRBD2 matching over 11 bases. This CDR3 is CASSNGRAGLAGRTDTQYF. In nucleotides, the CDR3 is TGTGCCAGCAGCAACGGACGGGCCGGACTAGCGGGTCGCACAGATACGCAGTATTTT.